This T cell receptor beta chain comes out of a study of blood T cell repertoires in COVID-19. This CDR3 is built from 14 residues. CDR1 MGHRA and CDR2 YSYEKL come from the germline V gene. V gave up 1 base and J gave up 3 bases; unmatched junction bases: 1. Clones were sequenced by immunoSEQ multiplex PCR, and TCRdb holds only the in-frame ones, with some missing. The table shows 150,000 to 200,000 clones, with 75% to 90% occurring only once. The gene calls are TRBV4-1 and TRBJ2-7, with 9 nucleotides matching TRBD1. The material sequenced was peripheral blood. The clonotype was recovered from a man aged 35 to 55 with acute or convalescent COVID-19. The CDR3 coding sequence is TGCGCCAGCAGCCAAGTGGGACAGGGCTACGAGCAGTACTTC. Its translation is CASSQVGQGYEQYF.